The rows below give T cell receptor beta chains drawn from one sample of a study of shared clonotypes between healthy human individuals. TCRdb keeps only in-frame clones here, not all; method: immunoSEQ multiplex PCR. The profile shows over a million clones, roughly 96% of them singletons. Sequenced input: naive CD4+ T cells sorted from blood. Every receptor here comes from a man aged 25-40 years in good health. Each CDR3 is given with its conserved first and last residue. The order of the fields is V gene, clone size, D gene, J gene, CDR3 DNA, CDR3 protein. The D gene is left open where the match is weak. Where a row states a size, it is once, few, many or the class of an expanded clone; other rows omit it.

V gene: TRBV2
clone size: once
D gene: TRBD1
J gene: TRBJ2-7
CDR3 DNA: TGTGCCAGCAGTGAAGTTAAGGGACAGGGGACCTACGAGCAGTACTTC
CDR3 protein: CASSEVKGQGTYEQYF

V gene: TRBV9
clone size: -
D gene: -
J gene: TRBJ1-1
CDR3 DNA: TGTGCCAGCAGCGTAGGTCCCCGTTCCTCTAGGGACACTGAAGCTTTCTTT
CDR3 protein: CASSVGPRSSRDTEAFF

V gene: TRBV7-9
clone size: -
D gene: -
J gene: TRBJ2-3
CDR3 DNA: TGTGCCAGCAAACCTGATACGCAGTATTTT
CDR3 protein: CASKPDTQYF

V gene: TRBV7-2
clone size: -
D gene: -
J gene: TRBJ2-1
CDR3 DNA: TGTGCCAGCAGCCCCGAGGGGTCCTACAATGAGCAGTTCTTC
CDR3 protein: CASSPEGSYNEQFF

V gene: TRBV7-6
clone size: -
D gene: TRBD2
J gene: TRBJ2-2
CDR3 DNA: TGTGCCAGCAGCTTAGGTTTGACTAGCGCCAACGGGGAGCTGTTTTTT
CDR3 protein: CASSLGLTSANGELFF

V gene: TRBV6-5
clone size: -
D gene: -
J gene: TRBJ1-1
CDR3 DNA: TGTGCCAGCAGTTACTCATTCGGGAACACTGAAGCTTTCTTT
CDR3 protein: CASSYSFGNTEAFF

V gene: TRBV30
clone size: -
D gene: TRBD2
J gene: TRBJ2-1
CDR3 DNA: TGTGCCTGGATACTCCCGGGACTAGCGGGAGATGAGCAGTTCTTC
CDR3 protein: CAWILPGLAGDEQFF

V gene: TRBV6-5
clone size: -
D gene: TRBD2
J gene: TRBJ2-5
CDR3 DNA: TGTGCCAGCAGTCATGGGGCTAGCGGGAGTGAGACCCAGTACTTC
CDR3 protein: CASSHGASGSETQYF

V gene: TRBV6-5
clone size: -
D gene: -
J gene: TRBJ2-2
CDR3 DNA: TGTGCCAGCAGTTACGAGGGGGCCGGGGAGCTGTTTTTT
CDR3 protein: CASSYEGAGELFF

V gene: TRBV15
clone size: -
D gene: -
J gene: TRBJ2-7
CDR3 DNA: TGTGCCACCAGCAGATTCAAGGATGGCGGGGTCAACGAGCAGTACTTC
CDR3 protein: CATSRFKDGGVNEQYF

V gene: TRBV29-1
clone size: -
D gene: -
J gene: TRBJ2-5
CDR3 DNA: TGCAGCCCGGCTAGGGGCGGAGAGACCCAGTACTTC
CDR3 protein: CSPARGGETQYF

V gene: TRBV7-9
clone size: -
D gene: -
J gene: TRBJ2-2
CDR3 DNA: TGTGCCAGCAGCTTAACCCCGGGACACCCATCCACCGGGGAGCTGTTTTTT
CDR3 protein: CASSLTPGHPSTGELFF

V gene: TRBV6-1
clone size: -
D gene: -
J gene: TRBJ2-5
CDR3 DNA: TGTGCCAGCAGTGAACCTCGGTTTAGGGTGCAAGAGACCCAGTACTTC
CDR3 protein: CASSEPRFRVQETQYF

V gene: TRBV5-1
clone size: -
D gene: TRBD2
J gene: TRBJ2-3
CDR3 DNA: TGCGCCAGCAGCCCGCCGGCTAGCGGGGCCGGGACAGATACGCAGTATTTT
CDR3 protein: CASSPPASGAGTDTQYF

V gene: TRBV28
clone size: -
D gene: -
J gene: TRBJ1-2
CDR3 DNA: TGTGCCAGCAGTGATCCCGGAGGCAGGGGATTTAACTATGGCTACACCTTC
CDR3 protein: CASSDPGGRGFNYGYTF

V gene: TRBV18
clone size: -
D gene: -
J gene: TRBJ2-4
CDR3 DNA: TGTGCCAGCTCACCAGGGATTAACGTAGCCAAAAACATTCAGTACTTC
CDR3 protein: CASSPGINVAKNIQYF

V gene: TRBV28
clone size: -
D gene: TRBD1
J gene: TRBJ1-2
CDR3 DNA: TGTGCCAGCAGGATCGAGGACAGGGAGAACTATGGCTACACCTTC
CDR3 protein: CASRIEDRENYGYTF

V gene: TRBV5-4
clone size: -
D gene: TRBD1
J gene: TRBJ2-2
CDR3 DNA: TGTGCCAGCAGTGGGGGACAGGGGGTCCCCGGGGAGCTGTTTTTT
CDR3 protein: CASSGGQGVPGELFF

V gene: TRBV19
clone size: once
D gene: -
J gene: TRBJ2-1
CDR3 DNA: TGTGCCAGTAGTGGCGGTTCTCCCCTCGGGTACAATGAGCAGTTCTTC
CDR3 protein: CASSGGSPLGYNEQFF

V gene: TRBV28
clone size: -
D gene: TRBD1
J gene: TRBJ2-5
CDR3 DNA: TGTGCCAGCAGTTCGGGACAGTTGGAGACCCAGTACTTC
CDR3 protein: CASSSGQLETQYF

V gene: TRBV11-3
clone size: -
D gene: TRBD2
J gene: TRBJ2-3
CDR3 DNA: TGTGCCAGCAGCTTAAGTCTAGCGGGTCCAGATACGCAGTATTTT
CDR3 protein: CASSLSLAGPDTQYF

V gene: TRBV15
clone size: -
D gene: -
J gene: TRBJ2-2
CDR3 DNA: TGTGCCACCAGCAGAGACGATCCGGGTGCCGGGGAGCTGTTTTTT
CDR3 protein: CATSRDDPGAGELFF

V gene: TRBV28
clone size: -
D gene: -
J gene: TRBJ1-5
CDR3 DNA: TGTGCCAGCAGTTTGCCAGGAACAGACACTACTAATCAGCCCCAGCATTTT
CDR3 protein: CASSLPGTDTTNQPQHF

V gene: TRBV5-4
clone size: -
D gene: TRBD1
J gene: TRBJ1-1
CDR3 DNA: TGTGCCAGCAGCGACGGACAGGGAAGATTGAACACTGAAGCTTTCTTT
CDR3 protein: CASSDGQGRLNTEAFF

V gene: TRBV30
clone size: -
D gene: -
J gene: TRBJ2-1
CDR3 DNA: TGTAGCTACGAAAGCTCCTACAATGAGCAGTTCTTC
CDR3 protein: CSYESSYNEQFF

V gene: TRBV28
clone size: -
D gene: -
J gene: TRBJ2-3
CDR3 DNA: TGTGCCAGCAGTAGTTTGGTAGATACGCAGTATTTT
CDR3 protein: CASSSLVDTQYF

V gene: TRBV7-8
clone size: -
D gene: TRBD2
J gene: TRBJ2-1
CDR3 DNA: TGTGCCAGCAGCTTAGGGACTCGGGGGGCCTACAATGAGCAGTTCTTC
CDR3 protein: CASSLGTRGAYNEQFF

V gene: TRBV4-1
clone size: -
D gene: TRBD2
J gene: TRBJ2-1
CDR3 DNA: TGCGCCAGCAGCCAAGATATTTGGGGGTGGACTAGCGGGTCTGGTAGGAATGAGCAGTTCTTC
CDR3 protein: CASSQDIWGWTSGSGRNEQFF

V gene: TRBV19
clone size: -
D gene: -
J gene: TRBJ2-1
CDR3 DNA: TGTGCCAGTAGCAGGGTTTCCAATGAGCAGTTCTTC
CDR3 protein: CASSRVSNEQFF

V gene: TRBV5-4
clone size: -
D gene: -
J gene: TRBJ1-1
CDR3 DNA: TGTGCCAGCAGCTGGGATTCAAAGAACACTGAAGCTTTCTTT
CDR3 protein: CASSWDSKNTEAFF

V gene: TRBV11-3
clone size: -
D gene: -
J gene: TRBJ2-1
CDR3 DNA: TGTGCCAGCAGCTTAGAGGGCAGGGACAATGAGCAGTTCTTC
CDR3 protein: CASSLEGRDNEQFF